This entry features one TCR beta chain sequence. Antigen specificity is unknown. TCRdb redid the calling of the reads with MiXCR, one entry per CDR3 protein. The table has 300,000 to 400,000 distinct CDR3 sequences, over 7.5% seen once; the top ten hold about 4.5%. V was pared by 4 bases and J by 2 bases, with 5 bases of the junction left unmatched. The CDR3 covers 15 residues. The germline gives CDR1 SGHVS, CDR2 FQNEAQ. The data belong to a study of T cell repertoires in cytomegalovirus infection. Study context: Public TCR beta signatures marked donors with CMV infection and the matching HLA. Whole-study findings and limits: HLA-C-restricted TCR beta clonotypes specific for CMV led the ex vivo response.

The origin of this receptor is a human donor in good health (CMV status not recorded). Some clones in this sample may be carry-over from other donors' samples. Sequenced sample: PBMCs. The rearrangement joins TRBV7-8 to TRBJ2-7; 10 bases map to TRBD1. As DNA, the CDR3 is TGTGCCAGCAGCTCCGGGACAGGGGTGGCCTACGAGCAGTACTTC. This encodes CASSSGTGVAYEQYF.